The clone carrying this T cell receptor (beta chain) was seen only once. The entry originates in a study of OX40 agonist ivuxolimab in advanced cancers. Trimming removed 3 bases at V and 5 bases at J, with 10 bases between. Germline loops: CDR1 SEHNR, CDR2 FQNEAQ (reference sequence). The CDR3 totals 13 residues. Some clones are missing from TCRdb's copy, which holds only in-frame ones; the method was immunoSEQ multiplex PCR. The sample records over 85,000 clones, approximately 89% being singletons. This chain joins TRBV7-9 and TRBJ1-1, with D unclear. The clonotype comes from an adult with an advanced solid tumor such as melanoma, head and neck, liver or kidney cancer. The sequencing here drew on CD4+ or CD8+ T cells sorted from blood, taken in a trial of the OX40 agonist ivuxolimab. The CDR3 coding sequence is TGTGCCAGCAGCTTGACGAGGTGGACTGAAGCTTTCTTT. It encodes CASSLTRWTEAFF.